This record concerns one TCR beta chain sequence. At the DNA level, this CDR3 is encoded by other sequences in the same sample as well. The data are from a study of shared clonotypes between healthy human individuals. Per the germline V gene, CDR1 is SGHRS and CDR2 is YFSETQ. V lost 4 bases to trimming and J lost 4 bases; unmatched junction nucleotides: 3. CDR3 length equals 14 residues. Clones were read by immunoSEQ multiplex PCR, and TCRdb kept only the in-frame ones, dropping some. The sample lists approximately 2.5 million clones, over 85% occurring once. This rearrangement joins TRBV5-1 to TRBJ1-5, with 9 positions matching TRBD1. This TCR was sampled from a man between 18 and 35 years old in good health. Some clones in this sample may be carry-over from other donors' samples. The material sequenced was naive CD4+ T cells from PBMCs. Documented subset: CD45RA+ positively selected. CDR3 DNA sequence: TGCGCCAGCAGCGACGGACAGGGGAATCAGCCCCAGCATTTT. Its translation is CASSDGQGNQPQHF.